This T cell receptor beta chain derives from a study of cytomegalovirus exposure and HLA in healthy donors. Vbeta (60) and Jbeta (13) primers were used in the PCR. Sequenced by immunoSEQ multiplex PCR; TCRdb stores in-frame clones only, minus some. The table records over 200,000 clones, roughly 82% of them present only once. Points from the study as a whole: In a later analysis, an Asian-associated ancestry cluster reportedly showed fewer N-insertions than the approximately 620-donor mean.

The CDR3 runs 13 residues. Germline V gene data show CDR1 as MNHEY and CDR2 as SVGAGI. V dropped 3 bases and J dropped 9; count of bases not matched to a gene: 2. As concerns this clone: Its target is unknown.

The sequence derives from a man aged 40-50 years in good health and CMV-seropositive. The rearrangement links TRBV6-5 to TRBJ1-6, with 7 bases identical to TRBD1. The material sequenced was PBMCs. The CDR3 reads CASSYYRGSPLHF. As DNA, the CDR3 is TGTGCCAGCAGTTATTACAGGGGTTCACCCCTCCACTTT.